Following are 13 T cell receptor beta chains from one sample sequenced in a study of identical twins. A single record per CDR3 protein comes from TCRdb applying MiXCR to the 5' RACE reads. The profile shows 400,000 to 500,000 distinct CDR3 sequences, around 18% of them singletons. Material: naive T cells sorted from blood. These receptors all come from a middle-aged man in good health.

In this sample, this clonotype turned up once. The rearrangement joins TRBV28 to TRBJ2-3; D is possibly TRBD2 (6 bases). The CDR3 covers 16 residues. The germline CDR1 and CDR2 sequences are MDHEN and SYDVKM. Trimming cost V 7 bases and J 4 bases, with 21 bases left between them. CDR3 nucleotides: TGTGCCAGCACCCTGGGACTTTTTGCGTCACCAGATACGCAGTATTTT. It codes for CASTLGLFASPDTQYF.

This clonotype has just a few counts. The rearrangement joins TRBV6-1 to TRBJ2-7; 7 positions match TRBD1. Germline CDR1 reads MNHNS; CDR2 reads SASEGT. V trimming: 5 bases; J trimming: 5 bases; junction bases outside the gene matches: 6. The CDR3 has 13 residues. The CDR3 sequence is CASSPWTGHEQYF. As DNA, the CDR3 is TGTGCCAGCAGTCCCTGGACAGGCCACGAGCAGTACTTC.

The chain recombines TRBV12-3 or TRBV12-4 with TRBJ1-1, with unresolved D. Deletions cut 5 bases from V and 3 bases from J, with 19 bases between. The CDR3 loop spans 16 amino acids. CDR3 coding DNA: TGTGCCAGCAGTGCCTGGGAGTTATGGAGGGACACTGAAGCTTTCTTT. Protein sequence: CASSAWELWRDTEAFF.

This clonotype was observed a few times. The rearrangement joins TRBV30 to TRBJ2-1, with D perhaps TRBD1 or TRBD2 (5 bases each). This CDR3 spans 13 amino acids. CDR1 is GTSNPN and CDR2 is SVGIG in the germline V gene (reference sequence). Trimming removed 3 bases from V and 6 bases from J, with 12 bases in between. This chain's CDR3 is CAWSPPGPNEQFF. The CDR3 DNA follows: TGTGCCTGGAGCCCCCCGGGACCCAATGAGCAGTTCTTC.

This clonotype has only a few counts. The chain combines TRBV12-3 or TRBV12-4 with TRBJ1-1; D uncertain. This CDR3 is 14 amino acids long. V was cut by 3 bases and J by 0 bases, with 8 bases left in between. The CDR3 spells CASSFYRLNTEAFF. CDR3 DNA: TGTGCCAGCAGTTTCTATCGATTGAACACTGAAGCTTTCTTT.

The CDR3 sequence: CSARDLPVAEGPNEQFF. DNA of the CDR3: TGCAGTGCTAGAGACCTACCCGTGGCGGAGGGGCCCAATGAGCAGTTCTTC. The chain recombines TRBV20-1 with TRBJ2-1; D might be TRBD2 (6 bases). V lost 0 bases, J lost 6 bases, and 21 bases lay in between. The germline gives CDR1 DFQATT, CDR2 SNEGSKA (reference sequence). This CDR3 contains 17 residues.

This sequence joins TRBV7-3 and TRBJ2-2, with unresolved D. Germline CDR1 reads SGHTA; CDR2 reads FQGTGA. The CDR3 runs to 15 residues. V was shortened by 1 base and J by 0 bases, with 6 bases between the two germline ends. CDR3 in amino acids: CASSLISSNTGELFF. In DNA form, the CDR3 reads TGTGCCAGCAGCTTAATATCCTCGAACACCGGGGAGCTGTTTTTT.

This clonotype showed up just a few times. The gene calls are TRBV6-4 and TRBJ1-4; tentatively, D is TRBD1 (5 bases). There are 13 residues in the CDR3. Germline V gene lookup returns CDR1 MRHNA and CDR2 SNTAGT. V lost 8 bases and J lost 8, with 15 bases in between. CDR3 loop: CASEGAGREKLFF. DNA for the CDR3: TGTGCCAGCGAAGGGGCAGGGCGGGAAAAACTGTTTTTT.

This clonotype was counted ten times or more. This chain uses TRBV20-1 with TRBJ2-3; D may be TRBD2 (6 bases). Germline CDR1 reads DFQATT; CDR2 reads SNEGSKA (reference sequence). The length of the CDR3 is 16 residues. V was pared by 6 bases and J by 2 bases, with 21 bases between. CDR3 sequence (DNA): TGCAGTGCCGACGTGGGGGAGGAGTTGTTCACAGATACGCAGTATTTT. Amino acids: CSADVGEELFTDTQYF.

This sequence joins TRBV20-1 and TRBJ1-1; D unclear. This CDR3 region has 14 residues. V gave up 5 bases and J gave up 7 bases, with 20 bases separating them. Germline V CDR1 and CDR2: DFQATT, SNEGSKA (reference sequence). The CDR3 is CSAADSWVIGEAFF. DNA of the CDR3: TGCAGTGCTGCCGACTCGTGGGTCATTGGTGAAGCTTTCTTT.

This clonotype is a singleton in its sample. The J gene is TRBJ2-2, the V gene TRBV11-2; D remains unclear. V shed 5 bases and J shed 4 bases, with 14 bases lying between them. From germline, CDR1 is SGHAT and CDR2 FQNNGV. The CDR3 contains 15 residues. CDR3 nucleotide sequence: TGTGCCAGCAGCCCCCTGTCAGCCGCCACCGGGGAGCTGTTTTTT. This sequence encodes CASSPLSAATGELFF.

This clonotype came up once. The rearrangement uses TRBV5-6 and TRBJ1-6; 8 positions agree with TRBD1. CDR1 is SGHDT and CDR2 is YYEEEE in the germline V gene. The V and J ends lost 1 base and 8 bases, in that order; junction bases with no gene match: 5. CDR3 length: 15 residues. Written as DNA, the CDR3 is TGTGCCAGCAGCTTGTCAGGGGGCTACCATTCACCCCTCCACTTT. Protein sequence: CASSLSGGYHSPLHF.

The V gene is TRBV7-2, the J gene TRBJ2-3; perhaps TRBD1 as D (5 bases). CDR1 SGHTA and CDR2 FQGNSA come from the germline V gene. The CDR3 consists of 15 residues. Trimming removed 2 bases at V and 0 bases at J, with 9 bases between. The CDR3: CASSLNRFSTDTQYF. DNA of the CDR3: TGTGCCAGCAGCTTAAACAGGTTTAGCACAGATACGCAGTATTTT.